This entry is about one TCR beta chain. The antigen is unknown. The data were obtained in a study of graft-versus-host responses after intestinal transplantation. Overall study: Transplants given to recipients were multivisceral, liver-intestinal, or isolated intestinal.

Germline V gene sequence: CDR1 GTSNPN, CDR2 SVGIG (reference sequence). Deletions cut 0 bases from V and 5 bases from J, with 10 bases between. This CDR3 contains 13 residues. Measured with immunoSEQ multiplex PCR; TCRdb has only the in-frame clones, and not every one. The sample contains about 130,000 clones, 80% to 95% of which appear only once. The chain uses TRBV30 and TRBJ1-2, with D unresolved. The receptor comes from a human donor who received an intestinal transplant. The source was unstimulated CD4+ T cells sorted from spleen or lymph node cells, collected before intestinal transplant. The CDR3 region has the DNA TGTGCCTGGAGTGTTTCCGGGAGTTATGGCTACACCTTC. Translating gives CAWSVSGSYGYTF.